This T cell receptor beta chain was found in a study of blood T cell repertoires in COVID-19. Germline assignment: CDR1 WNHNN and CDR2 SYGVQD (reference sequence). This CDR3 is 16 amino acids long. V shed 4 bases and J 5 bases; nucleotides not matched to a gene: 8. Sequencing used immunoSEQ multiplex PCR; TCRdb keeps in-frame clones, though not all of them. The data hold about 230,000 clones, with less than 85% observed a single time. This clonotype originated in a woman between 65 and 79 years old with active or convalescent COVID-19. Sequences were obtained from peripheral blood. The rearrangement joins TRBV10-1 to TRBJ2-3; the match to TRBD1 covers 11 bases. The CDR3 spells CASSGGTGGRGDTQYF. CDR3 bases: TGCGCCAGCAGTGGGGGGACAGGGGGGCGAGGAGATACGCAGTATTTT.